These T cell receptor beta chains were read from a single sample in a study of T-cell memory formation after mild COVID-19. TCRdb called the 5' RACE reads again in MiXCR, with one record for every CDR3 protein. The table shows 150,000 to 200,000 distinct CDR3 sequences, with roughly 16% occurring only once. Material for sequencing was PBMCs or a T cell subset sorted from them (not recorded which). The receptors were sampled from an adult woman who had mild COVID-19 (a few samples of this study predate the infection). Cell type and time point are not known. Each CDR3 is given with its conserved first and last residue. The D gene is left open where the match is weak. Clone sizes are given selectively: once, few, many, or a class where the clone is expanded.

size: .; J: TRBJ2-2; V: TRBV4-2; D: TRBD2; DNA: TGTGCCAGCAGCCAAGGGCTAGCGGGGGGCCCGGCGCAGGTGGTGTTTTTT; CDR3: CASSQGLAGGPAQVVFF
size: few; J: TRBJ2-7; V: TRBV20-1; D: .; DNA: TGCAGTGCTAGGTTGGGGGACGAGCAGTACTTC; CDR3: CSARLGDEQYF
size: few; J: TRBJ2-3; V: TRBV20-1; D: TRBD2; DNA: TGCAGTGCTAGAGCTGGACTAGCGGGGGTCACAGATACGCAGTATTTT; CDR3: CSARAGLAGVTDTQYF
size: .; J: TRBJ1-5; V: TRBV20-1; D: .; DNA: TGCAGTGCTAGAGAACAGCTCTATAGCAATCAGCCCCAGCATTTT; CDR3: CSAREQLYSNQPQHF
size: many; J: TRBJ2-1; V: TRBV7-9; D: TRBD1; DNA: TGTGCCAGCAGCTTCTGGGGGACAGGCTCCTACAATGAGCAGTTCTTC; CDR3: CASSFWGTGSYNEQFF
size: few; J: TRBJ2-1; V: TRBV6-5; D: TRBD2; DNA: TGTGCCAGCAGCGGACTAGCGAGGACCCATGAGCAGTTCTTC; CDR3: CASSGLARTHEQFF
size: few; J: TRBJ2-7; V: TRBV7-9; D: TRBD2; DNA: TGTGCCAGCAGTCTCCTAGCGGGAGCGCCATCCTACGAGCAGTACTTC; CDR3: CASSLLAGAPSYEQYF
size: .; J: TRBJ1-1; V: TRBV6-1; D: .; DNA: TGTGCCAGCAGTCACGGGACCCTTGAAGCTTTCTTT; CDR3: CASSHGTLEAFF
size: few; J: TRBJ2-7; V: TRBV29-1; D: TRBD1; DNA: TGCAGCGAGGACAGGGGGTCTCACGAGCAGTACTTC; CDR3: CSEDRGSHEQYF
size: .; J: TRBJ2-3; V: TRBV2; D: TRBD2; DNA: TGTGCCAGCAGTGAAGTCGGACTAGCGGGAGGGAAAGCCCACACAGATACGCAGTATTTT; CDR3: CASSEVGLAGGKAHTDTQYF
size: .; J: TRBJ1-5; V: TRBV27; D: .; DNA: TGTGCCAGCAGTTCGTCCCCAGGAAGCAATCAGCCCCAGCATTTT; CDR3: CASSSSPGSNQPQHF
size: many; J: TRBJ2-7; V: TRBV4-1; D: .; DNA: TGCGCCAGCAGCCAAGGTCCCCCGATAGCGGACCGTGGGTACGAGCAGTACTTC; CDR3: CASSQGPPIADRGYEQYF
size: .; J: TRBJ2-1; V: TRBV7-3; D: .; DNA: TGTGCCAGCAGCTTATTTTGGGGGCCTTACAATGAGCAGTTCTTC; CDR3: CASSLFWGPYNEQFF
size: .; J: TRBJ2-7; V: TRBV5-1; D: TRBD2; DNA: TGCGCCAGCAGCCTATCGGGACTAGCGGGGGAGCAGTACTTC; CDR3: CASSLSGLAGEQYF
size: .; J: TRBJ2-7; V: TRBV6-2/TRBV6-3; D: TRBD1; DNA: TGTGCCAGCAGTTCCGCCGGGACAGGGTCAGGGGAGCAGTACTTC; CDR3: CASSSAGTGSGEQYF
size: few; J: TRBJ2-3; V: TRBV4-3; D: TRBD2; DNA: TGCGCCAGCAAACGGGTAGCGGGTGGGGATACGCAGTATTTT; CDR3: CASKRVAGGDTQYF
size: .; J: TRBJ2-2; V: TRBV5-1; D: TRBD1; DNA: TGCGCCAGCAGCCTGCCGACAGGGGGTGGGACCGGGGAGCTGTTTTTT; CDR3: CASSLPTGGGTGELFF
size: many; J: TRBJ2-3; V: TRBV9; D: .; DNA: TGTGCCAGCAGCGTAGAAATGGGGGTGCAGACGCAGTATTTT; CDR3: CASSVEMGVQTQYF
size: .; J: TRBJ1-1; V: TRBV5-1; D: .; DNA: TGCGCCAGCAGCTTACAGGAGGCCACTGAAGCTTTCTTT; CDR3: CASSLQEATEAFF
size: .; J: TRBJ1-3; V: TRBV11-2; D: TRBD1; DNA: TGTGCCAGCAGCTCGACAGGGGCGACCTCTGGAAACACCATATATTTT; CDR3: CASSSTGATSGNTIYF
size: once; J: TRBJ2-3; V: TRBV25-1; D: .; DNA: TGTGCCAGCAATAACAGCACAGATACGCAGTATTTT; CDR3: CASNNSTDTQYF
size: few; J: TRBJ2-1; V: TRBV24-1; D: TRBD2; DNA: TGTGCCACCAGTGGCACGGGACTATCCTACAATGAGCAGTTCTTC; CDR3: CATSGTGLSYNEQFF
size: .; J: TRBJ1-1; V: TRBV6-5; D: .; DNA: TGTGCCACCGGAGGGGAAATCACGTTGAACACTGAAGCTTTCTTT; CDR3: CATGGEITLNTEAFF
size: few; J: TRBJ1-3; V: TRBV12-3/TRBV12-4; D: TRBD1; DNA: TGTGCCAGCAGACACGACAGGGGTCGCTCGGGCACCATATATTTT; CDR3: CASRHDRGRSGTIYF
size: many; J: TRBJ2-2; V: TRBV7-6; D: TRBD1; DNA: TGTGCCAGCAGCTTACTAGGGACAGGGAACACCGGGGAGCTGTTTTTT; CDR3: CASSLLGTGNTGELFF
size: .; J: TRBJ2-7; V: TRBV19; D: .; DNA: TGTGCCAGTAGTCGCTGGTTGGGGCCATACGAGCAGTACTTC; CDR3: CASSRWLGPYEQYF
size: .; J: TRBJ2-5; V: TRBV11-3; D: .; DNA: TGTGCCAGCAGCTCCTTGGGGAGTCGCCCCGGGGCCCAGTACTTC; CDR3: CASSSLGSRPGAQYF
size: once; J: TRBJ1-4; V: TRBV6-5; D: .; DNA: TGTGCCAGCAGTCTAGGGCCCCCGACTAATGAAAAACTGTTTTTT; CDR3: CASSLGPPTNEKLFF
size: .; J: TRBJ1-2; V: TRBV3-1; D: .; DNA: TGTGCCAGCAGCAACCGACGGCGTTCGGGTGATGGCTACACCTTC; CDR3: CASSNRRRSGDGYTF
size: few; J: TRBJ2-4; V: TRBV6-5; D: TRBD1; DNA: TGTGCCAGCACGAAGGACAGGGCCAAAAACATTCAGTACTTC; CDR3: CASTKDRAKNIQYF
size: few; J: TRBJ2-2; V: TRBV5-5; D: .; DNA: TGTGCCAGCAGCTTCCTGGGGGAGCTGTTTTTT; CDR3: CASSFLGELFF
size: many; J: TRBJ2-5; V: TRBV9; D: TRBD1; DNA: TGTGCCAGCAGCGTAGACAGGGGTGGAGAGACCCAGTACTTC; CDR3: CASSVDRGGETQYF
size: few; J: TRBJ1-5; V: TRBV29-1; D: TRBD1; DNA: TGCAGCGTCAAAGGGGGGACAGGAAGGGATCAGCCCCAGCATTTT; CDR3: CSVKGGTGRDQPQHF
size: .; J: TRBJ2-5; V: TRBV7-9; D: .; DNA: TGTGCCAGCAGCCTAATCGAGACCCAGTACTTC; CDR3: CASSLIETQYF
size: .; J: TRBJ2-2; V: TRBV7-9; D: TRBD2; DNA: TGTGCCAGCAAACCGGGACTAGCGGGGGCTACGAACACCGGGGAGCTGTTTTTT; CDR3: CASKPGLAGATNTGELFF
size: few; J: TRBJ1-6; V: TRBV7-9; D: TRBD1; DNA: TGTGCCAGCAGCTTAACTTCGGGGACAGGGGGCTCACCCCTCCACTTT; CDR3: CASSLTSGTGGSPLHF
size: few; J: TRBJ2-7; V: TRBV2; D: .; DNA: TGTGCCAGCAGTCTGACACTCTCCTACGAGCAGTACTTC; CDR3: CASSLTLSYEQYF
size: .; J: TRBJ1-2; V: TRBV29-1; D: .; DNA: TGCAGCGTTGCGACAGACTATGGCTACACCTTC; CDR3: CSVATDYGYTF
size: .; J: TRBJ1-4; V: TRBV24-1; D: .; DNA: TGTGCCACCAGTGATGGAGCTGCCACCTCAACTAATGAAAAACTGTTTTTT; CDR3: CATSDGAATSTNEKLFF
size: .; J: TRBJ1-5; V: TRBV6-2/TRBV6-3; D: .; DNA: TGTGCCAGCACTCAGGACAGCGCTCAGCCCCAGCATTTT; CDR3: CASTQDSAQPQHF
size: .; J: TRBJ2-1; V: TRBV6-5; D: TRBD2; DNA: TGTGCCAGCAGAATAGCGGGAGGCTTTGAGCAGTTCTTC; CDR3: CASRIAGGFEQFF
size: few; J: TRBJ2-1; V: TRBV5-1; D: .; DNA: TGCGCCAGCAGCTTGGTAGCGTCAAGCTCCTACAATGAGCAGTTCTTC; CDR3: CASSLVASSSYNEQFF
size: .; J: TRBJ2-6; V: TRBV27; D: TRBD2; DNA: TGTGCCAGCAGTAAGATGGCGGGAGCACTCCTCTCTGGGGCCAACGTCCTGACTTTC; CDR3: CASSKMAGALLSGANVLTF
size: few; J: TRBJ2-2; V: TRBV7-3; D: .; DNA: TGTGCCAGCAGCTTAAACTCTTACAAGGGGAACGGGGAGCTGTTTTTT; CDR3: CASSLNSYKGNGELFF
size: many; J: TRBJ2-7; V: TRBV20-1; D: .; DNA: TGCAGTGCTAGGGGGTGGGACTGGTCTAATGACGAGCAGTACTTC; CDR3: CSARGWDWSNDEQYF
size: .; J: TRBJ2-2; V: TRBV7-2; D: .; DNA: TGTGCCAGCAGCTATATTAGCTTCTCCGGGGAGCTGTTTTTT; CDR3: CASSYISFSGELFF
size: .; J: TRBJ1-2; V: TRBV7-3; D: TRBD1; DNA: TGTGCCAGCAGCGTATCCGGGACAGGGTTCTATGGCTACACCTTC; CDR3: CASSVSGTGFYGYTF
size: many; J: TRBJ2-1; V: TRBV6-2/TRBV6-3; D: TRBD2; DNA: TGTGCCAGCAGTTATTCGGGACTAGCGGGGATCTACAATGAGCAGTTCTTC; CDR3: CASSYSGLAGIYNEQFF
size: .; J: TRBJ1-1; V: TRBV12-3/TRBV12-4; D: .; DNA: TGTGCCAGCAGTTTATTTCCAGAGGACGCTGAAGCTTTCTTT; CDR3: CASSLFPEDAEAFF
size: .; J: TRBJ2-5; V: TRBV7-2; D: .; DNA: TGTGCCAGCAGCCTGGGGTTGTTAGAGACCCAGTACTTC; CDR3: CASSLGLLETQYF
size: .; J: TRBJ2-2; V: TRBV2; D: .; DNA: TGTGCCAGCAGTGAAGCGCTGGCCGGGGAGCTGTTTTTT; CDR3: CASSEALAGELFF
size: .; J: TRBJ2-7; V: TRBV2; D: TRBD2; DNA: TGTGCCAGCAGGCTAGCGGGATTCGACGAGCAGTACTTC; CDR3: CASRLAGFDEQYF
size: many; J: TRBJ1-3; V: TRBV20-1; D: .; DNA: TGCAGTGCCAACAGTGCCTCTGGAAACACCATATATTTT; CDR3: CSANSASGNTIYF
size: many; J: TRBJ2-2; V: TRBV15; D: .; DNA: TGTGCCACCAGCAGAGGCACCGCCACCCGGGCCTTTCGAGCGGGGGAGCTGTTTTTT; CDR3: CATSRGTATRAFRAGELFF
size: many; J: TRBJ2-7; V: TRBV7-9; D: .; DNA: TGTGCCAGCAGCCTCGAGGGGGGGCGAGGTGCCGAGCAGTACTTC; CDR3: CASSLEGGRGAEQYF
size: .; J: TRBJ2-3; V: TRBV19; D: .; DNA: TGTGCCAGTAGTACTCTGACCCCTTTCACAGATACGCAGTATTTT; CDR3: CASSTLTPFTDTQYF
size: few; J: TRBJ2-1; V: TRBV6-2/TRBV6-3; D: TRBD2; DNA: TGTGCCAGCATCGGGACTAGCGGGAGCCTACCCAATGAGCAGTTCTTC; CDR3: CASIGTSGSLPNEQFF